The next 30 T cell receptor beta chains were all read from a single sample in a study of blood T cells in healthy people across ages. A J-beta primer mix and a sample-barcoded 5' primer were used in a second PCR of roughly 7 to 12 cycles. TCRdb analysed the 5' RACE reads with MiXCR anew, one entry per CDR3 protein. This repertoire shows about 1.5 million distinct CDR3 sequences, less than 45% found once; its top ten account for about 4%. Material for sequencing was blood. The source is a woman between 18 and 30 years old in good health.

The CDR3 nucleotides are TGTGCCACCAGTGAGGCAGGAGGGGGCCCAGATACGCAGTATTTT. This encodes CATSEAGGGPDTQYF. The chain is built from TRBV24-1 and TRBJ2-3; D might be TRBD1 (7 bases). There are 15 residues in the CDR3. The germline CDR1 and CDR2 sequences are KGHDR and SFDVKD. Trimming removed 4 bases from V and 4 bases from J, with 14 bases in between.

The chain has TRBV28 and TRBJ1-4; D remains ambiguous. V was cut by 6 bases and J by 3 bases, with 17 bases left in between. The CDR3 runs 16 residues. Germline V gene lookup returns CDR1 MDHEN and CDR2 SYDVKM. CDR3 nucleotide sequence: TGTGCCAGCAGCTCCTCGGGCATACCGGCTAATGAAAAACTGTTTTTT. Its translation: CASSSSGIPANEKLFF.

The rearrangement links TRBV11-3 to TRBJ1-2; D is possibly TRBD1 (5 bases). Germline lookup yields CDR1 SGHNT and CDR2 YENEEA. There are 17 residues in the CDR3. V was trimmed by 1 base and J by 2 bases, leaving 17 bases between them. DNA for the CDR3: TGTGCCAGCAGCTTAGTAAACTGGGCGGGACCGAACTATGGCTACACCTTC. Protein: CASSLVNWAGPNYGYTF.

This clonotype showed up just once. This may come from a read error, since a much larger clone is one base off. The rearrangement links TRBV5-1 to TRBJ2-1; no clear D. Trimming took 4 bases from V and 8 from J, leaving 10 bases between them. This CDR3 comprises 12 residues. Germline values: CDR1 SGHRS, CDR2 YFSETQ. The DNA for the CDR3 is TGCGCCAGCAGCACGACAAGGTATGAGCAGTTCTTC. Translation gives CASSTTRYEQFF.

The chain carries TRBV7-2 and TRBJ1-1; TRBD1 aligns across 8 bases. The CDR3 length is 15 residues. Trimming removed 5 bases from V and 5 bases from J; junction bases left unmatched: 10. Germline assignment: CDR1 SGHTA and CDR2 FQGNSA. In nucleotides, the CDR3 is TGTGCCAGCAGCCTGACACAGGGGGTAGTTACTGAAGCTTTCTTT. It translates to CASSLTQGVVTEAFF.

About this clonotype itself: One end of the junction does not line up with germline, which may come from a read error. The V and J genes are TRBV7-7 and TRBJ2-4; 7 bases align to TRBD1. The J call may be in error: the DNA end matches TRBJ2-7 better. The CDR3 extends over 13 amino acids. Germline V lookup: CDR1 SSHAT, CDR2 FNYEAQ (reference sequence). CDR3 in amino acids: CASSATGVGEQYF. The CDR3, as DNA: TGTGCTAGCAGTGCCACAGGGGTAGGCGAGCAGTACTTC.

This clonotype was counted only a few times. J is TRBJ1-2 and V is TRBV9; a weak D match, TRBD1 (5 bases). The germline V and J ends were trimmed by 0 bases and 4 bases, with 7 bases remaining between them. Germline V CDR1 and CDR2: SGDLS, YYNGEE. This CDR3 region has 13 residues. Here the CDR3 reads CASSVDGGYGYTF. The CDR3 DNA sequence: TGTGCCAGCAGCGTAGATGGGGGCTATGGCTACACCTTC.

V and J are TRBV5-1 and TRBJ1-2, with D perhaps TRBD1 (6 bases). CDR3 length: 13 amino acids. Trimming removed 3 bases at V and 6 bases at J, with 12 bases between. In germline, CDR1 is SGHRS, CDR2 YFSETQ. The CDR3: CASSYQGSNGYTF. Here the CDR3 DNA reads TGCGCCAGCAGCTATCAGGGGAGTAATGGCTACACCTTC.

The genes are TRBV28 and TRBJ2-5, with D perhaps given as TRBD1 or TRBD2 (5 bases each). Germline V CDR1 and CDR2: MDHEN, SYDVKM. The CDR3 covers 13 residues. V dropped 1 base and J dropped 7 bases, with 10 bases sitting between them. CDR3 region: CASSLFGARTQYF. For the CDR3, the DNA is TGTGCCAGCAGTTTATTCGGGGCCAGGACCCAGTACTTC.

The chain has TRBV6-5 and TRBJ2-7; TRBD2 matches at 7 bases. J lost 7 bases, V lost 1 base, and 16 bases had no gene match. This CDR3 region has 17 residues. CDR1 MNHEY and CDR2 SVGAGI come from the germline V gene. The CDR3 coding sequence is TGTGCCAGCAGTTACTTCATCCGCGGCGGGGGAGGTTATGAGCAGTACTTC. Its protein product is CASSYFIRGGGGYEQYF.

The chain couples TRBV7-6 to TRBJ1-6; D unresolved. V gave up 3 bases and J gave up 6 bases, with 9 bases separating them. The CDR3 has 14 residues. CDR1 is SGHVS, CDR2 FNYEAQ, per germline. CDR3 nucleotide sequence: TGTGCCAGCAGCTTGGGCAGGAGTAATTCACCCCTCCACTTT. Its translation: CASSLGRSNSPLHF.

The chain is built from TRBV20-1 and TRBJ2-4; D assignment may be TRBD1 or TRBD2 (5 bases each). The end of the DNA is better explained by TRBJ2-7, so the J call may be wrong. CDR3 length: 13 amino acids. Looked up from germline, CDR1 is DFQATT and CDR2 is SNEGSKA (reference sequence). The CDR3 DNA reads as TGCAGTGCTAGCCCCGGGACGGACTACGAGCAGTACTTC. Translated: CSASPGTDYEQYF.

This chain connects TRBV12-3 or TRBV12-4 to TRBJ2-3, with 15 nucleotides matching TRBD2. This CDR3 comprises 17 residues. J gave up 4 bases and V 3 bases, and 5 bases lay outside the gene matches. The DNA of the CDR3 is TGTGCCAGCAGTTTCCTTGGACTAGCGGGAGGGGCAGATACGCAGTATTTT. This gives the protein CASSFLGLAGGADTQYF.

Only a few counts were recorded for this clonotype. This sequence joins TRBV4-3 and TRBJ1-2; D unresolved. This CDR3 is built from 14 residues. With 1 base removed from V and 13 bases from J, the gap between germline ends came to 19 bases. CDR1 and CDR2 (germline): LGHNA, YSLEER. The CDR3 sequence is CASSQGAVQSHATF. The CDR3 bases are TGCGCCAGCAGCCAAGGTGCCGTACAGTCTCACGCCACCTTC.

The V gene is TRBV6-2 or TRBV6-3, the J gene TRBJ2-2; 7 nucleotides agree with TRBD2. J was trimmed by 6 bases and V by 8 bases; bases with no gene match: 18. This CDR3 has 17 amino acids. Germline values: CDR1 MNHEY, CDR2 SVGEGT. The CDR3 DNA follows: TGTGCCAGCGGCCCCCGGGGGAGGGAGATTCTCCCCGGGGAGCTGTTTTTT. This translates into CASGPRGREILPGELFF.

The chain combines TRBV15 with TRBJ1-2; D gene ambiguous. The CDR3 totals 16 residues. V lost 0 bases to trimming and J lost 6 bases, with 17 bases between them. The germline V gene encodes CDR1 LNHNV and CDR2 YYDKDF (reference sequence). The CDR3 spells CATSRDLYGLGHGYTF. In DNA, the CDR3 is TGTGCCACCAGCAGAGATCTTTACGGATTAGGGCATGGCTACACCTTC.

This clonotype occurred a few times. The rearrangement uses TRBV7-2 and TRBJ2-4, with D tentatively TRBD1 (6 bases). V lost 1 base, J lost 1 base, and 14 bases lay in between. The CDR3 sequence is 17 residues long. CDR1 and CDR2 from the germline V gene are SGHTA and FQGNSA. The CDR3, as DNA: TGTGCCAGCAGCTTAGTTGGGGGCGCGAGGGCCAAAAACATTCAGTACTTC. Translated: CASSLVGGARAKNIQYF.

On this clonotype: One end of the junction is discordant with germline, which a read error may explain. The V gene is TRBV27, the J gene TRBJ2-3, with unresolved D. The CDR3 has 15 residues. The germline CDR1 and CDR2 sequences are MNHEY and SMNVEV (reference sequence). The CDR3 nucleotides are TGTGCCGGCAGCATAAACTCTCACCTCACAGATACGCAGTATTTT. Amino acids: CAGSINSHLTDTQYF.

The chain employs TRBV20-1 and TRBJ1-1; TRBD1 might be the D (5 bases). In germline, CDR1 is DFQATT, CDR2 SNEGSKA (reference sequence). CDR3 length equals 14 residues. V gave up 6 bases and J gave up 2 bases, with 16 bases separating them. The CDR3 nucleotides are TGCAGTGCGGCACGCGGGGCGGTTAACACTGAAGCTTTCTTT. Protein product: CSAARGAVNTEAFF.

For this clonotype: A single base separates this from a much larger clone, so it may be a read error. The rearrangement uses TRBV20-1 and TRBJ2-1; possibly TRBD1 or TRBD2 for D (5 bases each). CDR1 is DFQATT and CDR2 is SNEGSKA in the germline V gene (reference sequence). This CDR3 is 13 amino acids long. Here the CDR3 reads CSAYRGGINVQFF. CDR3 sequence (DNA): TGCAGTGCTTACCGGGGCGGTATCAATGTGCAGTTCTTC.

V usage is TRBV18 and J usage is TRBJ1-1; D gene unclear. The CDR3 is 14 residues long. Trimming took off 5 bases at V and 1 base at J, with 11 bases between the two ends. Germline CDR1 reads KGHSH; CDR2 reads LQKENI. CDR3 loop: CASSTGFGNTEAFF. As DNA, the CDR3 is TGTGCCAGCTCAACGGGATTCGGGAACACTGAAGCTTTCTTT.

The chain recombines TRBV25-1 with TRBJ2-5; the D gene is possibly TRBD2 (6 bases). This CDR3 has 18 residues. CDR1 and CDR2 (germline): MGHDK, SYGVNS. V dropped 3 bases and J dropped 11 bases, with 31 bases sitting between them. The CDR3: CASSDYSLSVARGNEQYF. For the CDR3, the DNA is TGTGCCAGCAGTGACTACAGTCTCTCGGTAGCTCGGGGGAATGAGCAGTACTTC.

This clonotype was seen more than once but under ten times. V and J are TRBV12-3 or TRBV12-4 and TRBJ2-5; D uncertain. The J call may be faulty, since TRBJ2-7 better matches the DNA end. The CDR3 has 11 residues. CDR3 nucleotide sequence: TGTGCCAGCAGTTTAAAGAGCGAGCAGTACTTC. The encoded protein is CASSLKSEQYF.

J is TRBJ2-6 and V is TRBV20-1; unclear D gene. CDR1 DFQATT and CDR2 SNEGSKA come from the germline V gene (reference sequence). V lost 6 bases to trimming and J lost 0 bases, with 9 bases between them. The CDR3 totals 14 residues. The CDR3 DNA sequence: TGCAGTGCAAAACGGGTCTCTGGGGCCAACGTCCTGACTTTC. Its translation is CSAKRVSGANVLTF.

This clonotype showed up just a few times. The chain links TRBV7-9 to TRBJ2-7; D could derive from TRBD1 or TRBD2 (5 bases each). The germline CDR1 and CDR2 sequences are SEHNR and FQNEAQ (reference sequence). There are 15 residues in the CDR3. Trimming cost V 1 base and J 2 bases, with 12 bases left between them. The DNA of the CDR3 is TGTGCCAGCAGCTTAGTAGGGGACGAAGCCTACGAGCAGTACTTC. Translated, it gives CASSLVGDEAYEQYF.

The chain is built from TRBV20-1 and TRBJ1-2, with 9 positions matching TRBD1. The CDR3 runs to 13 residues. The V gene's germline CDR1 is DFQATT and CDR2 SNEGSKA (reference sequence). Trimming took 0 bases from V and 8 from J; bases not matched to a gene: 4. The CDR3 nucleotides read TGCAGTGCTAGAGAAGGGACAGGGCTAGGCTACACCTTC. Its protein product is CSAREGTGLGYTF.

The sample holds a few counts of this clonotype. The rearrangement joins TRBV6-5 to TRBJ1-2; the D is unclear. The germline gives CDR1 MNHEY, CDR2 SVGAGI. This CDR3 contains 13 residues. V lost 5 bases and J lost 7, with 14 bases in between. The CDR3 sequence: CASSERTHSGYTF. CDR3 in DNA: TGTGCCAGCAGTGAACGGACGCACTCTGGCTACACCTTC.

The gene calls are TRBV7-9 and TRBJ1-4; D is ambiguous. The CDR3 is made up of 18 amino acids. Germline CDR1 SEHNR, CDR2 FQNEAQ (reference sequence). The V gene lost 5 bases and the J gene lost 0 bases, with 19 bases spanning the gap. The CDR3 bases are TGTGCCAGCAGCCCTGGAGGACCCCCGGTACCAACTAATGAAAAACTGTTTTTT. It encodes CASSPGGPPVPTNEKLFF.

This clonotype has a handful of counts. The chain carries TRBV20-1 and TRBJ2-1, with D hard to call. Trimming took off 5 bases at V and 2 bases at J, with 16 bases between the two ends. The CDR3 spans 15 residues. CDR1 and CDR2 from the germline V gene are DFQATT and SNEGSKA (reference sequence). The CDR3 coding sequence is TGCAGTGCTCCCCAGGACGCCACAGCCTACAATGAGCAGTTCTTC. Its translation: CSAPQDATAYNEQFF.

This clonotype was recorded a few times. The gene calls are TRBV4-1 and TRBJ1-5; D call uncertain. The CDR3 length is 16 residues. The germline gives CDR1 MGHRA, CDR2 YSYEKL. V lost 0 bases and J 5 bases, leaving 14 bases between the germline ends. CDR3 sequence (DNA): TGCGCCAGCAGCCAAGAAAATAGTCCTGGCTATCAGCCCCAGCATTTT. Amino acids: CASSQENSPGYQPQHF.